This TCR beta chain was sequenced in a study of blood T cell repertoires in COVID-19. Whole-study context: The origin of the acute and convalescent COVID-19 samples was the United States, Italy and Spain. Sources were T cells, B-cell-depleted T cells, or PBMCs; the material itself was cDNA or gDNA.

Some clones are missing from TCRdb's copy, which holds only in-frame ones; the method was immunoSEQ multiplex PCR. The data show about 270,000 clones, approximately 87% seen once. Sequenced material: peripheral blood. The sequence was collected from a young woman with COVID-19, enrolled during active disease.

The DNA of the CDR3 is TGTGCCAGCAGTGATAGCAGGGGGCCAGGCTACGAGCAGTACTTC. It translates to CASSDSRGPGYEQYF. This rearrangement joins TRBV2 to TRBJ2-7; TRBD1 matches at 8 bases. There are 15 residues in the CDR3. The V and J ends lost 3 bases and 3 bases, in that order; junction bases with no gene match: 7. Per the germline V gene, CDR1 is SNHLY and CDR2 is FYNNEI.